Listed below are T cell receptor beta chains from one sample, sequenced in a study of CD8+ T cells in alopecia areata. Clones were sequenced by immunoSEQ multiplex PCR, and TCRdb holds only the in-frame ones, with some missing. The table records roughly 130,000 clones, about 57% of them present only once. The specimen comprised CD4+ T cells sorted from blood, sampled at week 0. These receptor sequences come from a human donor with alopecia areata. Both conserved end residues are part of each CDR3. A D gene is named only where the DNA matches it firmly. Only some rows state a clone size, as once, few, many or a class for expanded clones.

j_gene: TRBJ1-2; abundance: NA; d_gene: NA; len: 12; v_gene: TRBV30; CDR3aa: CAARSGGYGYTF; CDR3nt: TGTGCTGCCAGATCGGGTGGTTATGGCTACACCTTC
j_gene: TRBJ2-3; abundance: once; d_gene: NA; len: 14; v_gene: TRBV6-6; CDR3aa: CASSPRGGTDTQYF; CDR3nt: TGTGCCAGCAGCCCCCGTGGGGGCACAGATACGCAGTATTTT
j_gene: TRBJ2-5; abundance: NA; d_gene: TRBD1; len: 14; v_gene: TRBV10-3; CDR3aa: CAKHRGRRQETQYF; CDR3nt: TGTGCCAAGCACAGGGGGCGCCGTCAAGAGACCCAGTACTTC
j_gene: TRBJ2-2; abundance: NA; d_gene: NA; len: 13; v_gene: TRBV7-2; CDR3aa: CASSLALMGELFF; CDR3nt: TGTGCCAGCAGCTTAGCTCTAATGGGGGAGCTGTTTTTT
j_gene: TRBJ2-4; abundance: NA; d_gene: NA; len: 16; v_gene: TRBV4-3; CDR3aa: CASSRETGGPRDIQYF; CDR3nt: TGCGCCAGCAGCCGGGAGACTGGGGGTCCCAGGGACATTCAGTACTTC
j_gene: TRBJ2-7; abundance: NA; d_gene: NA; len: 15; v_gene: TRBV5-6; CDR3aa: CASSSHRVGAYEQYF; CDR3nt: TGTGCCAGCAGCTCTCACAGGGTAGGGGCTTACGAGCAGTACTTC
j_gene: TRBJ1-2; abundance: NA; d_gene: NA; len: 12; v_gene: TRBV5-1; CDR3aa: CASSLAGYGYTF; CDR3nt: TGCGCCAGCAGCTTGGCGGGTTATGGCTACACCTTC
j_gene: TRBJ1-5; abundance: NA; d_gene: NA; len: 15; v_gene: TRBV5-1; CDR3aa: CASSLAPGTDQPQHF; CDR3nt: TGCGCCAGCAGCTTGGCGCCAGGGACGGATCAGCCCCAGCATTTT
j_gene: TRBJ1-2; abundance: NA; d_gene: NA; len: 14; v_gene: TRBV18; CDR3aa: CASSPPSTLYGYTF; CDR3nt: TGTGCCAGCTCACCACCGAGTACGCTCTATGGCTACACCTTC
j_gene: TRBJ1-1; abundance: NA; d_gene: NA; len: 11; v_gene: TRBV20-1; CDR3aa: CSARGPNEAFF; CDR3nt: TGCAGTGCTAGGGGCCCAAATGAAGCTTTCTTT
j_gene: TRBJ2-3; abundance: NA; d_gene: NA; len: 15; v_gene: TRBV6-5; CDR3aa: CASSPYGQTTDTQYF; CDR3nt: TGTGCCAGCAGTCCGTACGGACAGACCACAGATACGCAGTATTTT
j_gene: TRBJ1-2; abundance: NA; d_gene: NA; len: 16; v_gene: TRBV21-1; CDR3aa: CASSKQGTGEHYGYTF; CDR3nt: TGTGCCAGCAGCAAACAGGGGACAGGGGAACACTATGGCTACACCTTC
j_gene: TRBJ2-1; abundance: NA; d_gene: TRBD2; len: 15; v_gene: TRBV5-1; CDR3aa: CASSVGGAEGNEQFF; CDR3nt: TGCGCCAGCAGCGTCGGGGGGGCCGAGGGCAATGAGCAGTTCTTC
j_gene: TRBJ2-1; abundance: NA; d_gene: TRBD2; len: 15; v_gene: TRBV4-1; CDR3aa: CASSQDGRGGGEQFF; CDR3nt: TGCGCCAGCAGCCAAGATGGGCGGGGGGGCGGTGAGCAGTTCTTC
j_gene: TRBJ2-7; abundance: NA; d_gene: NA; len: 15; v_gene: TRBV2; CDR3aa: CASTPIVGQTHEQYF; CDR3nt: TGTGCCAGCACTCCAATTGTCGGACAGACCCACGAGCAGTACTTC
j_gene: TRBJ1-2; abundance: once; d_gene: NA; len: 14; v_gene: TRBV5-1; CDR3aa: CASSLAGEGYGYTF; CDR3nt: TGCGCCAGCAGCTTAGCAGGGGAGGGCTATGGCTACACCTTC
j_gene: TRBJ1-1; abundance: NA; d_gene: NA; len: 12; v_gene: TRBV5-1; CDR3aa: CASSLGRSEAFF; CDR3nt: TGCGCCAGCAGCTTGGGGCGTTCTGAAGCTTTCTTT
j_gene: TRBJ2-1; abundance: once; d_gene: TRBD2; len: 15; v_gene: TRBV28; CDR3aa: CASSSPGLGNNEQFF; CDR3nt: TGTGCCAGCAGCTCCCCGGGACTAGGAAACAATGAGCAGTTCTTC
j_gene: TRBJ2-2; abundance: NA; d_gene: NA; len: 16; v_gene: TRBV7-2; CDR3aa: CASSLVQLGFGGELFF; CDR3nt: TGTGCCAGCAGCTTAGTGCAACTAGGTTTTGGCGGGGAGCTGTTTTTT
j_gene: TRBJ1-1; abundance: NA; d_gene: TRBD1; len: 15; v_gene: TRBV7-8; CDR3aa: CASSSGQAANTEAFF; CDR3nt: TGTGCCAGCAGCTCAGGACAGGCGGCGAACACTGAAGCTTTCTTT